This record concerns one T cell receptor (beta chain) sequence. Only in-frame clones appear in the TCRdb table, and some are missing; sequencing was by immunoSEQ multiplex PCR. The sample holds 300,000 to 400,000 clones, 88% seen once. The entry originates in a study of blood T cell repertoires in COVID-19. The V and J ends lost 1 base and 3 bases respectively, with 9 bases between them. This CDR3 has 14 amino acids. Germline CDR1 is LGHNA and CDR2 is YSLEER. The source of this sequence is a woman aged 70 to 79 with COVID-19, enrolled during active disease. The chain is built from TRBV4-3 and TRBJ1-2; D is perhaps TRBD1 (5 bases). Sequencing was carried out using peripheral blood. This CDR3 is CASSQARGDYGYTF. The CDR3 DNA follows: TGCGCCAGCAGCCAAGCTAGGGGCGACTATGGCTACACCTTC.